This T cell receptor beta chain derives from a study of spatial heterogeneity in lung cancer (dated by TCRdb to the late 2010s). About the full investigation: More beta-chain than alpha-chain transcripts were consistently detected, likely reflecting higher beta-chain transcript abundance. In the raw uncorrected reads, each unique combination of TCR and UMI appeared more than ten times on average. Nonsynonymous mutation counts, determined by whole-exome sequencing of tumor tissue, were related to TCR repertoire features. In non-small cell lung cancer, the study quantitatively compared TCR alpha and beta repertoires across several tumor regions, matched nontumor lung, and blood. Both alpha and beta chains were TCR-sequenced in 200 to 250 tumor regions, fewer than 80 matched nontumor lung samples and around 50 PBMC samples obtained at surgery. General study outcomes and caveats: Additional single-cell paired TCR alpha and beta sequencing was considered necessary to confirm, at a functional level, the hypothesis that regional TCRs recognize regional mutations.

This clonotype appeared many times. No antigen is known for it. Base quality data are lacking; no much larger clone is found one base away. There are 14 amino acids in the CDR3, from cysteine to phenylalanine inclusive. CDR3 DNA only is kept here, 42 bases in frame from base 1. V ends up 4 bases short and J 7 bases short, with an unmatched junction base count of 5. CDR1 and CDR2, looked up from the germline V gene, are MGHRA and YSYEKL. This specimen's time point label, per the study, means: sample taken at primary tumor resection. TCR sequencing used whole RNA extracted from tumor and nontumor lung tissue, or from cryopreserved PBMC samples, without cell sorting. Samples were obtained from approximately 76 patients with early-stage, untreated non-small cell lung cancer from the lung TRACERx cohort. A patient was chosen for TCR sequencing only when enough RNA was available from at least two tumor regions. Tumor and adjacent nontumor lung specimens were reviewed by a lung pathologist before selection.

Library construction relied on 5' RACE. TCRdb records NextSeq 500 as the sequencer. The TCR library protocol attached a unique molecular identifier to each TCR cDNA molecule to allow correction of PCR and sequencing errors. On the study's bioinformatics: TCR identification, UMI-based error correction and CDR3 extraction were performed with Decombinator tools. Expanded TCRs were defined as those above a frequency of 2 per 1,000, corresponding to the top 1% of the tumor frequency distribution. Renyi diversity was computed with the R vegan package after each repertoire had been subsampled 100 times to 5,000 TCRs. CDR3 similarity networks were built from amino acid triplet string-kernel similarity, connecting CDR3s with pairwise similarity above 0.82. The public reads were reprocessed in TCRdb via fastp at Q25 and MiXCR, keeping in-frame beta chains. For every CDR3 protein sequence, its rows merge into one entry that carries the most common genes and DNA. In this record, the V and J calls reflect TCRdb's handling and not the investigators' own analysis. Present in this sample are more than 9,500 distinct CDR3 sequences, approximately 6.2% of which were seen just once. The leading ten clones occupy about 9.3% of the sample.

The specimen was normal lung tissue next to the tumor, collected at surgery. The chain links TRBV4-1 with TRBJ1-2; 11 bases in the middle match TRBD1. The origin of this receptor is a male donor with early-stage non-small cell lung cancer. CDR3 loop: CASSPRDRGSGYTF. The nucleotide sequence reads TGCGCCAGCAGCCCCCGGGACAGGGGGTCTGGCTACACCTTC.